Below, one T cell receptor (beta chain) is given with its context. Antigen: not known. Produced via immunoSEQ multiplex PCR; TCRdb's table is partial and in-frame only. Counted here are around 17,000 clones, roughly 80% occurring once; the ten biggest clones make up 5.5% to 7%. Germline trimming cut 1 base from V and 2 bases from J; bases unmatched to any gene: 4. Looked up from germline, CDR1 is LNHDA and CDR2 is SQIVND (reference sequence). The CDR3 length is 15 residues. This record comes from a study of tumor-infiltrating lymphocytes in localized non-small cell lung cancer. Study background: Tumor tissue and non-adjacent uninvolved lung came from each patient. Notes on the study in general: T-cell fraction did not differ between immunotypes IM1 and IM2.

Sequencing was performed on lung tumor tissue. This chain links TRBV19 with TRBJ1-2; 7 bases are shared with TRBD1. The TCR originated in a human donor with non-small cell lung cancer. The CDR3 loop reads CASSIGGQRNYGYTF. The CDR3 region has the DNA TGTGCCAGTAGTATAGGGGGACAGCGAAACTATGGCTACACCTTC. Drawing the rest from reference TRBV19 and TRBJ1-2, the complete variable domain is DGGITQSPKYLFRKEGQNVTLSCEQNLNHDAMYWYRQDPGQGLRLIYYSQIVNDFQKGDIAEGYSVSREKKESFPLTVTSAQKNPTAFYLCASSIGGQRNYGYTFGSGTRLTVV.